Included here is one T cell receptor (beta chain) sequence, with context. The CDR3 runs 13 residues. Trimming pared 8 bases from V and 2 bases from J, leaving 12 bases between. Germline lookup yields CDR1 MNHEY and CDR2 SVGAGI. This record belongs to a study of shared T cell receptors in the human thymus. Some clones are missing from TCRdb's copy, which holds only in-frame ones; the method was immunoSEQ multiplex PCR. The table has about 380,000 clones, 95% seen once. This receptor was taken from a human donor. The rearrangement joins TRBV6-5 to TRBJ1-1; D may be TRBD1 (6 bases). The source material was thymocytes. CDR3 DNA: TGTGCCAGCGGGGACATAACCAACACTGAAGCTTTCTTT. It translates to CASGDITNTEAFF.